This entry describes one TCR beta chain. The data derive from a study of blood T cells in healthy people across ages. The CDR3 loop spans 15 amino acids. The germline V and J ends were trimmed by 3 bases and 2 bases, with 12 bases remaining between them. CDR1 is SGHNT and CDR2 is YENEEA in the germline V gene. PCR was performed a second time for about 6 to 12 cycles using a sample-barcoded 5' primer and a J-beta primer mix. In TCRdb, the 5' RACE reads were re-called with MiXCR into one record per CDR3 protein. This table has 550,000 to 700,000 distinct CDR3 sequences, roughly 29% appearing once. The TCR comes from a woman in her 70s in good health. What was sequenced was blood. The chain uses TRBV11-3 and TRBJ2-3; D call uncertain. The CDR3 region has the DNA TGTGCCAGCAGCTTCCACGGCAGAGCCACAGATACGCAGTATTTT. As protein: CASSFHGRATDTQYF.